Sequencing of this T cell receptor (beta chain) was carried out in a study of cytomegalovirus exposure and HLA in healthy donors. Study outcomes and limitations: Researchers reportedly found TCR beta sequences accurately predicted most subjects' HLA-A and HLA-B alleles. An assumption of roughly uniform sequencing depth across donors underlay the presence/absence analyses.

After removal of 4 bases from V and 3 bases from J, the junction contained 5 bases not matched to a gene. The germline V gene encodes CDR1 GTSNPN and CDR2 SVGIG (reference sequence). The CDR3 totals 14 residues. 60 Vbeta and 13 Jbeta primers were used in PCR. Measured with immunoSEQ multiplex PCR; TCRdb has only the in-frame clones, and not every one. The data show around 140,000 clones, 76% seen once. To note about this clone: Antigen specificity is unknown.

The chain carries TRBV30 and TRBJ2-7; 11 positions agree with TRBD1. Sequences were obtained from PBMCs. The TCR was taken from a man aged 35 to 55 in good health and CMV-seronegative. DNA of the CDR3: TGTGCCTGGACTGTCGGGACAGGGGGCTACGAGCAGTACTTC. Amino acids: CAWTVGTGGYEQYF. Full variable domain (outside the CDR3, taken from reference TRBV30 and TRBJ2-7): SQTIHQWPATLVQPVGSPLSLECTVEGTSNPNLYWYRQAAGRGLQLLFYSVGIGQISSEVPQNLSASRPQDRQFILSSKKLLLSDSGFYLCAWTVGTGGYEQYFGPGTRLTVT.